These T cell receptor beta chains were read from a single sample in a study of cytotoxic CD8 clonotypes in ibrutinib-treated CLL. Assay used: immunoSEQ multiplex PCR; TCRdb lists only in-frame clones, some missing. The sample contains some 310,000 clones, more than 65% of which appear only once. The sample was PBMCs, taken before ibrutinib treatment. The receptors were gathered from a human donor with chronic lymphocytic leukemia. CDR3s include the opening cysteine and the closing phenylalanine or tryptophan. The D gene is left open where the match is weak. Part of the rows lack a size; the others show once, few, many or a class for expanded clones.

abundance,v_gene,len,d_gene,j_gene,CDR3aa,CDR3nt
NA,TRBV21-1,18,NA,TRBJ2-3,CASSTLTSLTPSTDTQYF,TGTGCCAGCAGCACCTTAACCTCACTAACCCCTAGCACAGATACGCAGTATTTT
NA,TRBV7-9,16,TRBD1,TRBJ2-7,CASSSTWRDRGYEQYF,TGTGCCAGCAGCTCCACTTGGAGGGACAGGGGATATGAGCAGTACTTC
few,TRBV6-5,15,TRBD2,TRBJ2-1,CASRPQREAYNEQFF,TGTGCCAGCAGACCCCAGCGGGAGGCCTACAATGAGCAGTTCTTC
once,TRBV30,15,TRBD2,TRBJ2-3,CAWTRLAYRGNTQYF,TGTGCCTGGACAAGACTAGCGTACCGAGGTAATACGCAGTATTTT
few,TRBV6-5,12,NA,TRBJ1-2,CASSYSGDGYTF,TGTGCCAGCAGTTACTCCGGCGATGGCTACACCTTC
NA,TRBV5-1,13,TRBD1,TRBJ1-4,CASSSPGTEKLFF,TGCGCCAGCAGCAGCCCCGGGACAGAGAAACTGTTTTTT
NA,TRBV6-6,15,NA,TRBJ2-5,CASSRLGGGRETQYF,TGTGCCAGCAGCCGTTTAGGGGGAGGGAGGGAGACCCAGTACTTC
NA,TRBV5-1,13,NA,TRBJ2-7,CASSLAGYYEQYF,TGCGCCAGCAGCTTGGCTGGTTACTACGAGCAGTACTTC
NA,TRBV30,12,NA,TRBJ1-2,CAWEAGAGGYTF,TGTGCCTGGGAAGCGGGGGCGGGTGGCTACACCTTC
NA,TRBV30,15,TRBD1,TRBJ2-2,CAWSLGTVNTGELFF,TGTGCCTGGAGTCTCGGGACAGTTAACACCGGGGAGCTGTTTTTT
NA,TRBV4-1,15,NA,TRBJ1-2,CASSQPGQGTTGYTF,TGCGCCAGCAGCCAACCGGGGCAGGGGACGACTGGCTACACCTTC
few,TRBV9,16,TRBD2,TRBJ2-1,CASSIVGTSALNEQFF,TGTGCCAGCAGCATAGTAGGGACTAGCGCCCTCAATGAGCAGTTCTTC
NA,TRBV5-6,12,NA,TRBJ2-1,CASSLLTHEQFF,TGTGCCAGCAGCTTGTTAACCCATGAGCAGTTCTTC
NA,TRBV18,14,NA,TRBJ2-7,CASSPPSKAYEQYF,TGTGCCAGCTCACCACCCAGCAAAGCCTACGAGCAGTACTTC
NA,TRBV10-3,15,NA,TRBJ1-5,CAISESKQGNQPQHF,TGTGCCATCAGTGAGTCGAAACAGGGCAATCAGCCCCAGCATTTT
NA,TRBV6-5,15,TRBD2,TRBJ2-7,CASSKLAGGTYEQYF,TGTGCCAGCAGCAAACTAGCGGGAGGGACCTACGAGCAGTACTTC
NA,TRBV7-9,16,NA,TRBJ2-7,CASSLAGRYTSYEQYF,TGTGCCAGCAGCTTAGCCGGAAGGTACACCTCCTACGAGCAGTACTTC
NA,TRBV7-9,17,TRBD1,TRBJ2-2,CASLPDGTGRNTGELFF,TGTGCCAGCCTTCCCGATGGGACAGGGAGGAACACCGGGGAGCTGTTTTTT
NA,TRBV19,13,NA,TRBJ2-7,CASSRGQGSEQYF,TGTGCCAGTAGCCGGGGGCAGGGGAGCGAGCAGTACTTC
NA,TRBV4-2,14,NA,TRBJ2-5,CASSQGRNQETQYF,TGTGCCAGCAGCCAAGGGAGGAACCAAGAGACCCAGTACTTC
NA,TRBV9,16,NA,TRBJ2-2,CASSVATVANTGELFF,TGTGCCAGCAGCGTAGCTACTGTAGCCAACACCGGGGAGCTGTTTTTT
once,TRBV6-5,14,NA,TRBJ2-7,CASSYRRDSYEQYF,TGTGCCAGCAGTTACCGGCGGGACTCCTACGAGCAGTACTTC